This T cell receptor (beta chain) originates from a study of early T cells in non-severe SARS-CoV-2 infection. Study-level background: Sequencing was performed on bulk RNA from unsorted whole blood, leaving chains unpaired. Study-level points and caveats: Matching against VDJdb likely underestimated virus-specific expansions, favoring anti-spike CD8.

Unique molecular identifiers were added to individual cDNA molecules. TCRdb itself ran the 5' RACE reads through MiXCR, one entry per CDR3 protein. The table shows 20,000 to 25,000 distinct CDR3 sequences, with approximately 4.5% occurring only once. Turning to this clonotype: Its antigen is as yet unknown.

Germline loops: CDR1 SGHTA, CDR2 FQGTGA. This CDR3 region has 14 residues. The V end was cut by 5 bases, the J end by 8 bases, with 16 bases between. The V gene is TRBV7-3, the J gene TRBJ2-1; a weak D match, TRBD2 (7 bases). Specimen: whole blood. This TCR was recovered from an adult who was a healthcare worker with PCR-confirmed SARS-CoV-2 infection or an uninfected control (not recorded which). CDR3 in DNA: TGTGCCAGCAGCAAAGGGGGGGCCAAATATGAGCAGTTCTTC. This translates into CASSKGGAKYEQFF.